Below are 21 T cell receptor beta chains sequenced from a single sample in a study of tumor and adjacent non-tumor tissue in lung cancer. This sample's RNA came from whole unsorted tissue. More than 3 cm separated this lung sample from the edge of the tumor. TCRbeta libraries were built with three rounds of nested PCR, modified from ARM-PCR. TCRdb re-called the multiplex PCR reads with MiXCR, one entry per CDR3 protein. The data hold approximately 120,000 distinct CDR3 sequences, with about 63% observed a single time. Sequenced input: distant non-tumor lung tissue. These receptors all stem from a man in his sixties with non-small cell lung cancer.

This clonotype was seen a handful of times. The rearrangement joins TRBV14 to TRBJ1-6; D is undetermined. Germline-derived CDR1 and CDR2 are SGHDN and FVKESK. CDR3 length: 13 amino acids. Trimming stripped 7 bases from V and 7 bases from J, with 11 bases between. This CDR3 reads CASNHGRNSPLHF. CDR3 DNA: TGTGCCAGCAACCACGGCAGAAATTCACCCCTCCACTTT.

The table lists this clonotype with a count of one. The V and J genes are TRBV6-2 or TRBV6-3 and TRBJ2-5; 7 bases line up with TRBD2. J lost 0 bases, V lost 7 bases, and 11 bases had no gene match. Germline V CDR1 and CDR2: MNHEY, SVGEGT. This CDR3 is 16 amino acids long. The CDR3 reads CASIHPAGDNQETQYF. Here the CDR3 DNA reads TGTGCCAGCATTCATCCCGCGGGAGACAACCAAGAGACCCAGTACTTC.

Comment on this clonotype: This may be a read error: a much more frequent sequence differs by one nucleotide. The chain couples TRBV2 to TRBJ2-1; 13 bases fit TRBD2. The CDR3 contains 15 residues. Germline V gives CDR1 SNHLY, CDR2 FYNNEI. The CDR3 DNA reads TGTGCCAACAGTACCGGACTAGCGGGGGACAATGAGCAGTTCTTC. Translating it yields CANSTGLAGDNEQFF. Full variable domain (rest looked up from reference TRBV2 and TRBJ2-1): EPEVTQTPSHQVTQMGQEVILRCVPISNHLYFYWYRQILGQKVEFLVSFYNNEISEKSEIFDDQFSVERPDGSNFTLKIRSTKLEDSAMYFCANSTGLAGDNEQFFGPGTRLTVL.

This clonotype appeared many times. The CDR3 region is CAISEEGLAGGPYEQYF. CDR3 nucleotides: TGTGCCATCAGTGAGGAGGGACTAGCGGGGGGCCCCTACGAGCAGTACTTC. The gene calls are TRBV10-3 and TRBJ2-7; TRBD2 matches at 15 bases. Losses at the gene ends were 2 bases for V and 2 bases for J; bases not matched to a gene: 4. CDR3 length: 17 amino acids. Germline V gene data show CDR1 as ENHRY and CDR2 as SYGVKD.

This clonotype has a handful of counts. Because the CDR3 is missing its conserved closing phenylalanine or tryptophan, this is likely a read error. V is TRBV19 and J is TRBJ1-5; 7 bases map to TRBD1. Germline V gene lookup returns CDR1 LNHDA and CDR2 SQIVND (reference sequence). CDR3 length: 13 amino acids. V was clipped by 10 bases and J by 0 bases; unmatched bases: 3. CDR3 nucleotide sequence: TGTGCCACAAGACAGGGTAGCAATCAGCCCCAGCATCTT. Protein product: CATRQGSNQPQHL.

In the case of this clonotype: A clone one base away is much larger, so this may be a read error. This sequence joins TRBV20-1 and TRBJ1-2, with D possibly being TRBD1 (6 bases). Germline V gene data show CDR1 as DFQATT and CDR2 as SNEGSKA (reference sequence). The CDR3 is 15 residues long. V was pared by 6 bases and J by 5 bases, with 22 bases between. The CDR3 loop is CSAAGESLGVYGYTF. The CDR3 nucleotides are TGCAGTGCCGCAGGGGAGTCTCTGGGGGTATATGGCTACACCTTC.

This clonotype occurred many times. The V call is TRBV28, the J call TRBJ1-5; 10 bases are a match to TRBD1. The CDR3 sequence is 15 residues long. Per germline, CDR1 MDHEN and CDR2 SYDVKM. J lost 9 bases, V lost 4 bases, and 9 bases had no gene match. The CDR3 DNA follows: TGTGCCAGCAGTTCGACAGGGGGCTCGATTTCGCCCCAGCATTTT. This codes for CASSSTGGSISPQHF.

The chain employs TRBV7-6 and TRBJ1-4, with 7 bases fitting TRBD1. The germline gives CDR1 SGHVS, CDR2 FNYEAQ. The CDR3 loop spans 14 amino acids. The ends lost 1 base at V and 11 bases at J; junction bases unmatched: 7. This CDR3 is CASSLGDRVGKLFF. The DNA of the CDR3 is TGTGCCAGCAGCTTAGGTGACAGGGTCGGGAAACTGTTTTTT.

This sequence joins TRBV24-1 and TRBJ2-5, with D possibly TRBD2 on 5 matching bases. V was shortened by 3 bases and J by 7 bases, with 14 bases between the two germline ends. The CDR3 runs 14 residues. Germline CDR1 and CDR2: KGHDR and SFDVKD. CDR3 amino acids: CATSDTDTRGTQYF. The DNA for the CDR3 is TGTGCCACCAGTGATACCGACACACGGGGGACCCAGTACTTC.

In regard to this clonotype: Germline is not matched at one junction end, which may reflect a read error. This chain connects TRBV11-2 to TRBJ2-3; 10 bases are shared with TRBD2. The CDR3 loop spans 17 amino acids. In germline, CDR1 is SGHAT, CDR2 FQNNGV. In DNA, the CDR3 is TGTGCCAGCACCTTACGGCGAGCGGGGGGGCCGACAGATACGCAGTATTTT. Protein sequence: CASTLRRAGGPTDTQYF.

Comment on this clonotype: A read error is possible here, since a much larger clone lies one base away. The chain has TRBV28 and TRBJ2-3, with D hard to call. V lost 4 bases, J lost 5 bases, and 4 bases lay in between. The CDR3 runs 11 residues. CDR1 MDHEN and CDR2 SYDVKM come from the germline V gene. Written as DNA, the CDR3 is TGTGCCAGCAGTTCCCTAGATACGCAGTATTTT. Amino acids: CASSSLDTQYF.

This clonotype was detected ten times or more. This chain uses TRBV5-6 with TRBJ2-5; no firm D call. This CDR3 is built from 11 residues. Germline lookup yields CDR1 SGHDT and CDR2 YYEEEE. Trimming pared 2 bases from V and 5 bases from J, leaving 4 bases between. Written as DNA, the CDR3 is TGTGCCAGCAGCTTCGGGGAGACCCAGTACTTC. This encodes CASSFGETQYF.

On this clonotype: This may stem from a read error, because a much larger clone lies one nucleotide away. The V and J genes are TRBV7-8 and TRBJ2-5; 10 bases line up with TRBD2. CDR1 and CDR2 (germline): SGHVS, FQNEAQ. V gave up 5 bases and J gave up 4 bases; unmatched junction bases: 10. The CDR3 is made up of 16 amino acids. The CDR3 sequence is CASSPSGGVYRETQYF. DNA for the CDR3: TGTGCCAGCAGCCCTAGCGGGGGTGTGTACCGAGAGACCCAGTACTTC.

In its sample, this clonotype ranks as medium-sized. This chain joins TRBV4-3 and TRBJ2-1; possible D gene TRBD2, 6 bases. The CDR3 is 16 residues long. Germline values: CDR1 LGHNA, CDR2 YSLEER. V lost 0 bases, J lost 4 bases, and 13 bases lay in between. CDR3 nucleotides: TGCGCCAGCAGCCAAGATCCGGTAGCGGTATACAATGAGCAGTTCTTC. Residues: CASSQDPVAVYNEQFF.

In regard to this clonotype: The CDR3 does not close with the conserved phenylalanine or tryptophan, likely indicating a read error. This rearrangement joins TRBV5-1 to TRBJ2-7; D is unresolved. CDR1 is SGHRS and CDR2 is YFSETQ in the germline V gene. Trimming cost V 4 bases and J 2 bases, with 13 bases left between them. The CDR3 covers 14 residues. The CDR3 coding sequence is TGCGCCAGCAGCCCCGATCCAGCCACCTACGAGCAGTACTTA. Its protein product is CASSPDPATYEQYL.

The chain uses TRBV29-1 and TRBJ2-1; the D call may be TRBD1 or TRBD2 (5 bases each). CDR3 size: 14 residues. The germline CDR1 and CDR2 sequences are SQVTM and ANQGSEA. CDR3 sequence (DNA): TGCCGTCGGTGGGGGACGGCCAGCTACAATGAGCAGTTCTTC. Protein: CRRWGTASYNEQFF.

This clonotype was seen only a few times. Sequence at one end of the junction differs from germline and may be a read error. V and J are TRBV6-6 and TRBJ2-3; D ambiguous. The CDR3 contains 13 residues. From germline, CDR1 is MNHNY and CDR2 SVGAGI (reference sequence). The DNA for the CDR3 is TGTGCCTGCAGTTTCCGACTGTTTGATACACAGTATTTT. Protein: CACSFRLFDTQYF.

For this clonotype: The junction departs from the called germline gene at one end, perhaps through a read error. CDR3 in DNA: TGTGTCAGCAGCTTAGATACGGCGGGAGAAACAGATACGCAGTATTTT. Its translation: CVSSLDTAGETDTQYF. This chain joins TRBV11-1 and TRBJ2-3, with 7 bases matching TRBD2. CDR3 length equals 16 residues. From germline, CDR1 is SGHAT and CDR2 FQDESV (reference sequence). The variable domain in full, with the rest retrieved from reference TRBV11-1 and TRBJ2-3, is EAEVAQSPRYKITEKSQAVAFWCDPISGHATLYWYRQILGQGPELLVQFQDESVVDDSQLPKDRFSAERLKGVDSTLKIQPAELGDSAMYLCVSSLDTAGETDTQYFGPGTRLTVL.

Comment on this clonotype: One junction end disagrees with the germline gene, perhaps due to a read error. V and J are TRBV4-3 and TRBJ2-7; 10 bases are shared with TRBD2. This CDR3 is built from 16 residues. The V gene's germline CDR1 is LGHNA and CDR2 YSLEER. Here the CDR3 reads CASSQDKASGSYDQYF. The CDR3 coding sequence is TGCGCCAGTAGCCAAGATAAGGCTAGCGGGAGTTACGACCAGTACTTC.

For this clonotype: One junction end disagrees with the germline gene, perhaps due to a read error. CDR3 nucleotides: TGTGCCAGCAGTTATTCGCCTGGGACCAACGTCCTGACCTTC. Protein sequence: CASSYSPGTNVLTF. The chain has TRBV6-6 and TRBJ2-6; D is tentatively TRBD1 or TRBD2 (5 bases each). The CDR3 spans 14 residues. Germline-derived CDR1 and CDR2 are MNHNY and SVGAGI (reference sequence).

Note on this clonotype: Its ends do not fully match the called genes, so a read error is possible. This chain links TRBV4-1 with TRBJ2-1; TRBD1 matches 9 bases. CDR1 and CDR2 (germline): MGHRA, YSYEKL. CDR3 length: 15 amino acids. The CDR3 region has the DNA TGCGCCAGCAGGCAAGGGACAGGGAACTACAATGAGCAGTTCTTC. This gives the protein CASRQGTGNYNEQFF.